This TCR beta chain is from a study of PD-1 blockade in classical Hodgkin lymphoma. Looking at the study overall: Nivolumab 3 mg/kg was given intravenously every 2 weeks.

Clones were sequenced by immunoSEQ multiplex PCR, and TCRdb holds only the in-frame ones, with some missing. The sample yields 20,000 or so clones, about four fifths seen once. Every patient was affected by relapse after autologous stem cell transplantation, while exposure to brentuximab vedotin was not uniform. The best responses consisted of complete response, partial response or progressive disease. Germline CDR1 MNHNS, CDR2 SASEGT. The CDR3 is 15 amino acids. V was cut by 5 bases and J by 4 bases, with 18 bases left in between. The TCR sequence derives from a human donor with classical Hodgkin lymphoma. The sample was peripheral blood mononuclear cells (PBMCs), taken before the second cycle of nivolumab. The chain is built from TRBV6-1 and TRBJ2-7; D is perhaps TRBD1 or TRBD2 (7 bases each). This chain's CDR3 is CASSLGGDGRYEQYF. CDR3 nucleotides: TGTGCCAGCAGTCTAGGGGGCGACGGGAGGTACGAGCAGTACTTC.